Shown below are 14 T cell receptor beta chains from a single sample sequenced in a study of cytomegalovirus exposure and HLA in healthy donors. Amplification used 60 Vbeta primers and 13 Jbeta primers. Measured with immunoSEQ multiplex PCR; TCRdb has only the in-frame clones, and not every one. The data contain around 180,000 clones, 84% of them singletons. Sequencing used PBMCs. These TCRs come from a girl aged 2 to 9 in good health and CMV-seropositive.

This chain links TRBV5-1 with TRBJ2-1; D call uncertain. The V end was cut by 5 bases, the J end by 0 bases, with 12 bases between. Germline CDR1 and CDR2: SGHRS and YFSETQ. The CDR3 covers 15 residues. CDR3 protein: CASSFDLDSYNEQFF. CDR3 bases: TGCGCCAGCAGTTTTGACCTAGACTCCTACAATGAGCAGTTCTTC.

The chain links TRBV4-1 to TRBJ2-7; 7 nucleotides match TRBD1. Losses at the gene ends were 1 base for V and 4 bases for J; bases not matched to a gene: 10. Germline V gene lookup returns CDR1 MGHRA and CDR2 YSYEKL. The CDR3 is 16 amino acids. The CDR3 sequence: CASSQVQGESSYEQYF. Here the CDR3 DNA reads TGCGCCAGCAGCCAAGTTCAGGGGGAGAGTTCATACGAGCAGTACTTC.

The chain links TRBV10-3 to TRBJ2-7, with a tentative D call TRBD1 (5 bases). The CDR3 sequence is 13 residues long. The germline gives CDR1 ENHRY, CDR2 SYGVKD. Trimming cost V 2 bases and J 3 bases, with 8 bases left between them. As DNA, the CDR3 is TGTGCCATCAGTGAGAAGGGGCTCTACGAGCAGTACTTC. It codes for CAISEKGLYEQYF.

This clone occurred a few times. V gene TRBV5-1 combines with J gene TRBJ1-5; no clear D gene. The CDR3 is made up of 14 amino acids. CDR1 SGHRS and CDR2 YFSETQ come from the germline V gene. V lost 0 bases, J lost 5 bases, and 9 bases lay in between. Written as DNA, the CDR3 is TGCGCCAGCAGCTTGGGCTTCGGGGATCAGCCCCAGCATTTT. Amino acids: CASSLGFGDQPQHF.

The chain carries TRBV4-2 and TRBJ2-7, with TRBD2 identical over 13 bases. CDR1 and CDR2 (germline): LGHNA, YNFKEQ. V was clipped by 2 bases and J by 3 bases; unmatched bases: 13. The CDR3 is 19 amino acids. Here the CDR3 reads CASSQLTGTSGTSVYEQYF. The CDR3 DNA reads TGTGCCAGCAGCCAACTAACCGGGACTAGCGGGACCTCGGTCTACGAGCAGTACTTC.

The chain joins TRBV28 to TRBJ1-3; D ambiguous. Trimming shortened V by 7 bases and J by 0 bases, and 16 bases separated the two germline ends. Germline V gene data show CDR1 as MDHEN and CDR2 as SYDVKM. The CDR3 totals 16 residues. DNA of the CDR3: TGTGCCAGCACCCTCCGGTCTCTTTTCTCTGGAAACACCATATATTTT. As protein: CASTLRSLFSGNTIYF.

CDR3 residues: CASGGSTANTEAFF. CDR3 coding DNA: TGTGCCAGCGGCGGCAGCACGGCGAACACTGAAGCTTTCTTT. V usage is TRBV6-1 and J usage is TRBJ1-1; D not certain. V was pared by 8 bases and J by 1 base, with 14 bases between. The CDR3 has 14 residues. Germline CDR1 is MNHNS and CDR2 is SASEGT.

The chain has TRBV9 and TRBJ1-1, with D hard to call. Germline V gene lookup returns CDR1 SGDLS and CDR2 YYNGEE. CDR3 length: 12 amino acids. The V end lost 7 bases, the J end lost 1 base, and 8 bases lay between the germline ends. This chain's CDR3 is CASRGANTEAFF. The CDR3 nucleotides are TGTGCCAGCCGCGGCGCGAACACTGAAGCTTTCTTT.

This chain links TRBV10-2 with TRBJ1-1, with TRBD1 matching over 8 bases. This CDR3 region has 14 residues. With V trimmed by 2 bases and J by 6 bases, 5 bases remained unmatched. In germline, CDR1 is WSHSY, CDR2 SAAADI. Here the CDR3 reads CASSERRGLAEAFF. CDR3 in DNA: TGCGCCAGCAGTGAGCGCAGGGGGCTTGCTGAAGCTTTCTTT.

In its sample, this clone was seen once. The chain couples TRBV6-5 to TRBJ1-5; D possibly corresponds to TRBD1 (5 bases). Germline lookup yields CDR1 MNHEY and CDR2 SVGAGI. V gave up 3 bases and J gave up 6 bases, with 12 bases separating them. This CDR3 has 14 amino acids. CDR3 region: CASSYGGGGQPQHF. The CDR3 DNA follows: TGTGCCAGCAGTTATGGGGGAGGCGGTCAGCCCCAGCATTTT.

The chain is built from TRBV10-3 and TRBJ1-3; weak D call: TRBD1 (6 bases). The CDR3 spans 14 residues. Germline V lookup: CDR1 ENHRY, CDR2 SYGVKD. Trimming cost V 4 bases and J 3 bases, with 10 bases left between them. The CDR3 region is CAISGGGVGNTIYF. The CDR3 DNA is TGTGCCATCAGTGGAGGGGGGGTTGGAAACACCATATATTTT.

In its sample, this clone was seen once. The chain links TRBV2 to TRBJ1-6, with D possibly matching TRBD1 (6 bases). V was clipped by 3 bases and J by 7 bases, with 10 bases between them. The germline V gene has CDR1 SNHLY and CDR2 FYNNEI. This CDR3 has 14 residues. The CDR3 sequence: CASSEVGGNSPLHF. CDR3 DNA: TGTGCCAGCAGTGAGGTAGGGGGAAATTCACCCCTCCACTTT.

CDR3 region: CASSKSRSYEQYF. DNA of the CDR3: TGTGCCAGTAGTAAGTCCAGGTCCTACGAGCAGTACTTC. The genes are TRBV19 and TRBJ2-7; D is undetermined. From germline, CDR1 is LNHDA and CDR2 SQIVND (reference sequence). Trimming removed 4 bases at V and 1 base at J, with 8 bases between. This CDR3 has 13 residues.

J is TRBJ1-1 and V is TRBV29-1; D is perhaps TRBD1 (5 bases). CDR1 SQVTM and CDR2 ANQGSEA come from the germline V gene. This CDR3 has 14 amino acids. Trimming took off 5 bases at V and 5 bases at J, with 18 bases between the two ends. The CDR3 sequence is CSVWAPVKGTEAFF. CDR3 coding DNA: TGCAGCGTTTGGGCTCCCGTCAAGGGGACTGAAGCTTTCTTT.